This T cell receptor (beta chain) derives from a study of T-cell memory formation after mild COVID-19. Study results and limitations: The pre-infection memory compartment contained some responding clones, suggesting cross-reactive memory joined. Contracting CD4+ clones were located mainly in CM and EM, and CD8+ clones in EMRA.

Constant-segment primers served in 5'RACE that generated TCR alpha and TCR beta cDNA libraries bearing sample barcodes and UMIs. TCRdb re-analysed the 5' RACE reads in MiXCR, keeping a single row per CDR3 protein. The sample yields some 320,000 distinct CDR3 sequences, around 15% seen once. J was trimmed by 5 bases and V by 5 bases; bases with no gene match: 6. Germline V CDR1 and CDR2: SGHRS, YFSETQ. The CDR3 sequence is 14 residues long. This clonotype was seen at least ten times. Its antigen is unknown. The genes are TRBV5-1 and TRBJ1-1, with TRBD1 identical over 10 bases. The sequence came from a man aged 18 to 30 who had mild COVID-19 (a few samples of this study predate the infection). Cell type and time point are not known. The sequencing sample was made of PBMCs or a T cell subset sorted from them (not recorded which). CDR3 protein: CASRADRGLTEAFF. Here the CDR3 DNA reads TGCGCCAGCAGAGCTGACAGGGGGCTAACTGAAGCTTTCTTT. The full variable domain, rest sourced from reference TRBV5-1 and TRBJ1-1, is KAGVTQTPRYLIKTRGQQVTLSCSPISGHRSVSWYQQTPGQGLQFLFEYFSETQRNKGNFPGRFSGRQFSNSRSEMNVSTLELGDSALYLCASRADRGLTEAFFGQGTRLTVV.